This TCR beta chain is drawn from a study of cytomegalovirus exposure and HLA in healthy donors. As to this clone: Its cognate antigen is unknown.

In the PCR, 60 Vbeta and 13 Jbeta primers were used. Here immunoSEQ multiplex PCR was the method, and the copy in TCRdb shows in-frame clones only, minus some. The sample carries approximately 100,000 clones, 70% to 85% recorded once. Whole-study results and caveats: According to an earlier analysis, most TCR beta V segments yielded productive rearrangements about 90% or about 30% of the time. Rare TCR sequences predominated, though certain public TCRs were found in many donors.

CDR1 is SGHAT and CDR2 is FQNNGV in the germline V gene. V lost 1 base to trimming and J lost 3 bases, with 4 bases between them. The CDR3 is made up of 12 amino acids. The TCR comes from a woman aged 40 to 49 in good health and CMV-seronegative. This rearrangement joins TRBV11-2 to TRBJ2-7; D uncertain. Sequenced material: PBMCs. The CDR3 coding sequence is TGTGCCAGCAGCTTAGGGCTCTACGAGCAGTACTTC. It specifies CASSLGLYEQYF.